These T cell receptor beta chains were read from a single sample in a study of identifying expanded T cells in peripheral blood. TCRdb's copy holds only in-frame clones and misses some; the assay was immunoSEQ multiplex PCR. This table holds more than 75,000 clones, about 88% found once. The sequenced sample consisted of blood. The source of these receptors is a person between 18 and 75 years old in good health. CDR3s include the opening cysteine and the closing phenylalanine or tryptophan. A D gene is named only where the DNA matches it firmly. Only some rows state a clone size, as once, few, many or a class for expanded clones.

clone_size j_call v_call d_call cdr3_aa cdr3_nt
. TRBJ2-4 TRBV28 TRBD1 CASSLTGGAGIQYF TGTGCCAGCAGTCTCACAGGGGGCGCAGGCATTCAGTACTTC
. TRBJ1-1 TRBV28 . CASSLLPLNTEAFF TGTGCCAGCAGTTTGCTTCCGTTGAACACTGAAGCTTTCTTT
. TRBJ2-7 TRBV6-5 . CASRFPGTFEQYF TGTGCCAGCAGATTCCCCGGGACATTTGAGCAGTACTTC
. TRBJ1-2 TRBV5-4 . CASSSRTAANYGYTF TGTGCCAGCAGCTCGCGGACAGCAGCTAACTATGGCTACACCTTC
once TRBJ2-3 TRBV9 . CASSVQGDTQYF TGTGCCAGCAGCGTACAAGGGGATACGCAGTATTTT
. TRBJ1-4 TRBV15 . CATSRERGTWRKLFF TGTGCCACCAGCAGAGAAAGGGGAACATGGCGAAAACTGTTTTTT
once TRBJ2-1 TRBV4-3 . CASSQDRQPGGDEQFF TGCGCCAGCAGCCAAGATCGTCAGCCCGGTGGTGATGAGCAGTTCTTC
once TRBJ1-1 TRBV6-5 . CASSSNTGIQAFF TGTGCCAGCAGTTCCAATACAGGGATACAAGCTTTCTTT
. TRBJ2-3 TRBV6-5 . CASSYLGGTDTQYF TGTGCCAGCAGTTACCTCGGAGGCACAGATACGCAGTATTTT
. TRBJ1-2 TRBV7-9 . CASSLDALRGLSNYGYTF TGTGCCAGCAGCTTAGACGCCTTGAGGGGCCTATCTAACTATGGCTACACCTTC
. TRBJ2-7 TRBV29-1 . CSVQEVQGSAYEQYF TGCAGCGTCCAAGAGGTTCAGGGTTCGGCCTACGAGCAGTACTTC
. TRBJ2-7 TRBV7-6 . CASSPRVRAGSYEQYF TGTGCCAGCAGCCCCCGCGTACGAGCGGGCTCCTACGAGCAGTACTTC
. TRBJ2-3 TRBV27 TRBD2 CASSLYSGGSTDTQYF TGTGCCAGCAGTTTATATAGCGGGGGAAGCACAGATACGCAGTATTTT
. TRBJ2-7 TRBV27 TRBD1 CASTNRDRGPESYEQYF TGTGCCAGCACAAACCGGGACAGGGGGCCCGAGTCCTACGAGCAGTACTTC
. TRBJ2-7 TRBV6-1 . CASSEQRRSYEQYF TGTGCCAGCAGTGAACAAAGGAGGTCCTACGAGCAGTACTTC
. TRBJ2-1 TRBV6-1 TRBD1 CASSVGTGTYNEQFF TGTGCCAGCAGTGTAGGGACAGGGACCTACAATGAGCAGTTCTTC
. TRBJ2-7 TRBV7-2 TRBD2 CASSLGLAGYYEQYF TGTGCCAGCAGCTTGGGACTAGCGGGGTACTACGAGCAGTACTTC
. TRBJ2-6 TRBV6-6 . CASRTGTGANVLTF TGTGCCAGCAGGACTGGAACTGGGGCCAACGTCCTGACTTTC
. TRBJ2-7 TRBV5-1 TRBD1 CASSPGQGDEQYF TGCGCCAGCAGCCCTGGACAGGGAGACGAGCAGTACTTC
. TRBJ2-7 TRBV2 . CASARGGYEQYF TGTGCCAGCGCACGAGGAGGTTACGAGCAGTACTTC
. TRBJ2-7 TRBV5-6 TRBD1 CASSLERTGVYEQYF TGTGCCAGCAGCTTGGAGAGGACAGGAGTCTACGAGCAGTACTTC
. TRBJ2-5 TRBV7-9 TRBD2 CASSFSGGPRETQYF TGTGCCAGCAGCTTTAGCGGGGGCCCCCGAGAGACCCAGTACTTC
. TRBJ1-5 TRBV10-2 TRBD1 CASSEGTGDQPQHF TGCGCCAGCAGTGAAGGGACAGGGGATCAGCCCCAGCATTTT
few TRBJ2-7 TRBV5-1 TRBD1 CASSTTGTGIYEQYF TGCGCCAGCAGCACGACCGGGACAGGCATATACGAGCAGTACTTC
. TRBJ2-1 TRBV29-1 . CSLGHGSVEQFF TGCAGCTTGGGACACGGGTCGGTTGAGCAGTTCTTC
. TRBJ2-1 TRBV10-3 TRBD2 CAISEGTSGKLNNEQFF TGTGCCATCAGTGAGGGGACTAGCGGGAAACTTAACAATGAGCAGTTCTTC
. TRBJ2-5 TRBV28 . CASISGRGAVQETQYF TGTGCCAGCATTTCGGGGAGGGGGGCCGTACAAGAGACCCAGTACTTC